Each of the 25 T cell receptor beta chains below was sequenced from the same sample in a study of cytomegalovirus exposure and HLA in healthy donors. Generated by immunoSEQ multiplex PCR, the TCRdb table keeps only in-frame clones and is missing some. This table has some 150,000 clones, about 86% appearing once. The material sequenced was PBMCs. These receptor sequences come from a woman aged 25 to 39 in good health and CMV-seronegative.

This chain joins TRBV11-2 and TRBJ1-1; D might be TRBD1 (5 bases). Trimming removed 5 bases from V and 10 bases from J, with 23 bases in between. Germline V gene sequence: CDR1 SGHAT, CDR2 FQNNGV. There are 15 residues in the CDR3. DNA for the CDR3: TGTGCCAGCAGCCAAATCACACAGGTTGCACTTAGAGCTTTCTTT. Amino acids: CASSQITQVALRAFF. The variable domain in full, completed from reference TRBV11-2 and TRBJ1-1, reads EAGVAQSPRYKIIEKRQSVAFWCNPISGHATLYWYQQILGQGPKLLIQFQNNGVVDDSQLPKDRFSAERLKGVDSTLKIQPAKLEDSAVYLCASSQITQVALRAFFGQGTRLTVV.

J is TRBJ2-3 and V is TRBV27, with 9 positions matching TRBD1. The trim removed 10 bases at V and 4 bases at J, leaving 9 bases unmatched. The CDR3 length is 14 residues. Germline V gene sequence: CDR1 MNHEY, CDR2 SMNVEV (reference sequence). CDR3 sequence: CATPGTGNADTQYF. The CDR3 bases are TGTGCCACCCCTGGGACAGGGAACGCAGATACGCAGTATTTT.

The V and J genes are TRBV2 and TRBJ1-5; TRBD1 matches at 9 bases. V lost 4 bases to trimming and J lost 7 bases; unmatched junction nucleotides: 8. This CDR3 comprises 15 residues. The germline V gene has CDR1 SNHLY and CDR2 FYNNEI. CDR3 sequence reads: CASSATGGWKQPQHF. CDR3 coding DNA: TGTGCCAGCAGTGCAACAGGGGGCTGGAAACAGCCCCAGCATTTT.

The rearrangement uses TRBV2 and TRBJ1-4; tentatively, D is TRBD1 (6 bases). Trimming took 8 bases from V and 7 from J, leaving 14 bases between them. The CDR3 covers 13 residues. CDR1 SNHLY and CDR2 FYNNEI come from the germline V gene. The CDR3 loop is CASVETGSEKLFF. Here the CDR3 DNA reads TGTGCCAGCGTAGAAACAGGGAGTGAAAAACTGTTTTTT.

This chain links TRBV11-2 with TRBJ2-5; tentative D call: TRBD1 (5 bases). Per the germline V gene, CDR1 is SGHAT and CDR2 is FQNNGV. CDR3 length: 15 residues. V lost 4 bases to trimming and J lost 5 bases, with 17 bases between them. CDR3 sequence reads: CASSSLQGAEETQYF. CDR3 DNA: TGTGCCAGCAGCTCTCTCCAGGGTGCAGAGGAGACCCAGTACTTC.

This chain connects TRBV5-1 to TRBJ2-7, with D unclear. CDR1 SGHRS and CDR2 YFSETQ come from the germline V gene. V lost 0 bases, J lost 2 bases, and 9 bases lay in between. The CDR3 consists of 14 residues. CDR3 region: CASSLGAGTYEQYF. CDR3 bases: TGCGCCAGCAGCTTGGGCGCAGGAACCTACGAGCAGTACTTC.

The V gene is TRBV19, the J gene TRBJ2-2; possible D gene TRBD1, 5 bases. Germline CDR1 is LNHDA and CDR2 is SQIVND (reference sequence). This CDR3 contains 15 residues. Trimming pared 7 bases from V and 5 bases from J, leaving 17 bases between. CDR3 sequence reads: CASKEAQGWTGELFF. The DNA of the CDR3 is TGTGCCAGTAAAGAAGCGCAGGGATGGACCGGGGAGCTGTTTTTT.

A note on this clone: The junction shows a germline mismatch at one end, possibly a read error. CDR3 nucleotides: TGTGCCATCAGTGATCACACAGAAGCTTTCTTT. Its protein is CAISDHTEAFF. This chain links TRBV10-3 with TRBJ1-1; D unclear. CDR1 and CDR2 (germline): ENHRY, SYGVKD. CDR3 length: 11 amino acids.

CDR3 loop: CASRLDSASHSPLHF. CDR3 DNA sequence: TGTGCCAGCAGATTAGACAGTGCCTCACATTCACCCCTCCACTTT. J is TRBJ1-6 and V is TRBV6-5; tentatively, D is TRBD1 (5 bases). This CDR3 is 15 amino acids long. The germline V gene has CDR1 MNHEY and CDR2 SVGAGI. V lost 6 bases and J 8 bases, leaving 17 bases between the germline ends.

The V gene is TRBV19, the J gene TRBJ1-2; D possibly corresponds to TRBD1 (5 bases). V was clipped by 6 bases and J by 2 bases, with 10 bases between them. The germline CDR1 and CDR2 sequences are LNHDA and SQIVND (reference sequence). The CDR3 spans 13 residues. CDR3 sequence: CASSRDRNYGYTF. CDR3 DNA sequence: TGTGCCAGTAGCCGAGACAGAAACTATGGCTACACCTTC. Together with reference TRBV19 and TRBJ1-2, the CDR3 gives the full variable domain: DGGITQSPKYLFRKEGQNVTLSCEQNLNHDAMYWYRQDPGQGLRLIYYSQIVNDFQKGDIAEGYSVSREKKESFPLTVTSAQKNPTAFYLCASSRDRNYGYTFGSGTRLTVV.

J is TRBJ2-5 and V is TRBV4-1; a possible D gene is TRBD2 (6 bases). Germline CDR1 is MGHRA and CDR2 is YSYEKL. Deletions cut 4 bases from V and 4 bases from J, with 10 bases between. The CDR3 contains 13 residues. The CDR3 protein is CASSRPEGETQYF. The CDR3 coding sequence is TGCGCCAGCAGCCGTCCGGAGGGAGAGACCCAGTACTTC.

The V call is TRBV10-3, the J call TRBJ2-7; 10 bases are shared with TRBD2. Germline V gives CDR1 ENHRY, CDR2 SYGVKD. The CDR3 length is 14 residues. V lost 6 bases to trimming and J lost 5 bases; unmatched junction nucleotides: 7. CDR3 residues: CAIRPGLASHEQYF. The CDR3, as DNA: TGTGCCATCAGACCGGGACTAGCGTCCCACGAGCAGTACTTC.

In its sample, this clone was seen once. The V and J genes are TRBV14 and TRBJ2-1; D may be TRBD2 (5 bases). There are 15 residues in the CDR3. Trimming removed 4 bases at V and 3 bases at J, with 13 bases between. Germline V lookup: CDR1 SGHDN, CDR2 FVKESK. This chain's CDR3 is CASSPREVIYNEQFF. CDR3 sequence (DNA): TGTGCCAGCAGCCCACGGGAAGTGATCTACAATGAGCAGTTCTTC.

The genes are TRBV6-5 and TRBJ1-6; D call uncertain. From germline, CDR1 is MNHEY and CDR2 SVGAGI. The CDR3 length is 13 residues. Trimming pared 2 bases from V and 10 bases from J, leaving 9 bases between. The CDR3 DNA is TGTGCCAGCAGTTACCAGGCAGTCTCACCCCTCCACTTT. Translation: CASSYQAVSPLHF.

The CDR3 protein is CASSPLGDRSHYEQYF. CDR3 bases: TGTGCCAGCTCACCATTGGGGGACAGGTCCCACTACGAGCAGTACTTC. V usage is TRBV18 and J usage is TRBJ2-7; 8 positions agree with TRBD1. V was clipped by 2 bases and J by 3 bases; unmatched bases: 9. CDR3 length: 16 residues. Germline CDR1 and CDR2: KGHSH and LQKENI.

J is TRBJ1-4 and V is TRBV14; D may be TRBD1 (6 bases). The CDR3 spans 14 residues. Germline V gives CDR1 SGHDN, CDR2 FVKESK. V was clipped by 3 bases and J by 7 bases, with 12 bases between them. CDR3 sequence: CASSQRVQGEKLFF. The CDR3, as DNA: TGTGCCAGCAGCCAGAGGGTACAGGGTGAAAAACTGTTTTTT.

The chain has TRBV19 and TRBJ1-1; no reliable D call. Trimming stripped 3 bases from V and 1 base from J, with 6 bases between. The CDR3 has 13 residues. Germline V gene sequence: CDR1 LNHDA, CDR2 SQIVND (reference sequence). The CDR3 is CASSITGNTEAFF. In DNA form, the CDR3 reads TGTGCCAGTAGTATTACTGGGAACACTGAAGCTTTCTTT.

The CDR3 is CASSLDSNSGNTIYF. CDR3 nucleotide sequence: TGCGCCAGCAGCTTGGACAGTAACTCTGGAAACACCATATATTTT. V gene TRBV5-1 combines with J gene TRBJ1-3; D call uncertain. The CDR3 loop spans 15 amino acids. In germline, CDR1 is SGHRS, CDR2 YFSETQ. Trimming left V 0 bases short and J 0 bases short, with 7 bases between.

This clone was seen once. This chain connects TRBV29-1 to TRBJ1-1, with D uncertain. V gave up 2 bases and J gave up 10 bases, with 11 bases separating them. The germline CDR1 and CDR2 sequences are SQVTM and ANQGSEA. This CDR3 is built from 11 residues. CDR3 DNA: TGCAGCGTTGAATATCGGGTTGGAGCTTTCTTT. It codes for CSVEYRVGAFF.

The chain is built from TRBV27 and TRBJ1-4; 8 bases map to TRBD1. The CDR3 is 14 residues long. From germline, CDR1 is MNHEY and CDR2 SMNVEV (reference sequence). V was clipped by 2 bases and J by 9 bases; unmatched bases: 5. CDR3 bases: TGTGCCAGCAGTTTACAGGGGGCCTCGAAAAAACTGTTTTTT. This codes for CASSLQGASKKLFF.

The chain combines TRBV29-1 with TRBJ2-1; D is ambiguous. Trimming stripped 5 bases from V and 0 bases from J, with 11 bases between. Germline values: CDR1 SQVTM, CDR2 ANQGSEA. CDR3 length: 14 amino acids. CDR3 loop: CSVTQLNSYNEQFF. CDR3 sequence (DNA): TGCAGCGTTACCCAACTAAACTCCTACAATGAGCAGTTCTTC.

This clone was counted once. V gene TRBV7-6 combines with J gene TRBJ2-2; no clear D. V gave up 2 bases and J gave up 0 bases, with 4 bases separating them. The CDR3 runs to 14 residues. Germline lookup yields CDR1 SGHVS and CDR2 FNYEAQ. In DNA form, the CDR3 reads TGTGCCAGCAGCTTACTACCGAACACCGGGGAGCTGTTTTTT. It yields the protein CASSLLPNTGELFF.

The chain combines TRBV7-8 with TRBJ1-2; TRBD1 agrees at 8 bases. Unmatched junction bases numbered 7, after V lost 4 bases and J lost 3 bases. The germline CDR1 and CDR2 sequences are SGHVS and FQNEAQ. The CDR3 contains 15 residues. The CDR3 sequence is CASSSKRDRHYGYTF. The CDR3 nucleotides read TGTGCCAGCAGCTCCAAACGGGACAGGCACTATGGCTACACCTTC.

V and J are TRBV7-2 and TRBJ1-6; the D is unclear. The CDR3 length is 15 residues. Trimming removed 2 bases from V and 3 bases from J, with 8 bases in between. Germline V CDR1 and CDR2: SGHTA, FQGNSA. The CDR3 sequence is CASSLIGVYNSPLHF. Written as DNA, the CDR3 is TGTGCCAGCAGCTTAATCGGGGTCTATAATTCACCCCTCCACTTT. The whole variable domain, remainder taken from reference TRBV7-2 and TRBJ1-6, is GAGVSQSPSNKVTEKGKDVELRCDPISGHTALYWYRQSLGQGLEFLIYFQGNSAPDKSGLPSDRFSAERTGGSVSTLTIQRTQQEDSAVYLCASSLIGVYNSPLHFGNGTRLTVT.

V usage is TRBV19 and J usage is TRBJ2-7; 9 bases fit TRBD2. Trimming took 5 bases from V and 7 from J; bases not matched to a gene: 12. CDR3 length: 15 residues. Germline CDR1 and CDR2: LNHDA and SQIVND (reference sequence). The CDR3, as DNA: TGTGCCAGTAGTGCCGGAAGCGGGGGGACCTGGGAGCAGTACTTC. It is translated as CASSAGSGGTWEQYF.